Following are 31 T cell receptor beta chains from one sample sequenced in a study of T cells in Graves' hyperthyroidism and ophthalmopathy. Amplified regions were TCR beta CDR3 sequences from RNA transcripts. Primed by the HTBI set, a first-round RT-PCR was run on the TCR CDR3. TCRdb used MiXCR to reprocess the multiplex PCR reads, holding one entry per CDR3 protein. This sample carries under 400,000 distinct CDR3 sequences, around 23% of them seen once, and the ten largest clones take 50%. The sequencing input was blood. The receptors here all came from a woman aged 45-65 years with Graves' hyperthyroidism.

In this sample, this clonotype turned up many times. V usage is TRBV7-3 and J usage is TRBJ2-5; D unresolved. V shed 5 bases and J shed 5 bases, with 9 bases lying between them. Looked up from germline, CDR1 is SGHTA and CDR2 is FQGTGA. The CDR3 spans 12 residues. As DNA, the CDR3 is TGTGCCAGCAGCCTACCAAAGGAGACCCAGTACTTC. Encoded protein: CASSLPKETQYF.

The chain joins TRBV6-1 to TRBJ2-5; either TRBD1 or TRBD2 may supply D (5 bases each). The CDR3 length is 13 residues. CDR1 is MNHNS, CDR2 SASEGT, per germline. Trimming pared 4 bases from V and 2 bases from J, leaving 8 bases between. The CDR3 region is CASSAGQQETQYF. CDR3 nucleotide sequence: TGTGCCAGCAGTGCGGGGCAACAAGAGACCCAGTACTTC.

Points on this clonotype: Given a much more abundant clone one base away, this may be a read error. CDR3 amino acids: CSARPQGYGYTF. As DNA, the CDR3 is TGCAGTGCTAGACCACAGGGCTATGGCTACACCTTC. The V and J genes are TRBV20-1 and TRBJ1-2; D is perhaps TRBD1 (6 bases). The CDR3 extends over 12 amino acids. Germline V gene data show CDR1 as DFQATT and CDR2 as SNEGSKA (reference sequence). The V end lost 2 bases, the J end lost 4 bases, and 8 bases lay between the germline ends.

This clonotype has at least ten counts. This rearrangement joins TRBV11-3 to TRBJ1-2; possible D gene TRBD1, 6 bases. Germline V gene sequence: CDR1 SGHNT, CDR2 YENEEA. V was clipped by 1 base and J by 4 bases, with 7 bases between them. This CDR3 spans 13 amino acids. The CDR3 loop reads CASSLAQGYGYTF. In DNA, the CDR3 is TGTGCCAGCAGCTTAGCACAGGGCTATGGCTACACCTTC.

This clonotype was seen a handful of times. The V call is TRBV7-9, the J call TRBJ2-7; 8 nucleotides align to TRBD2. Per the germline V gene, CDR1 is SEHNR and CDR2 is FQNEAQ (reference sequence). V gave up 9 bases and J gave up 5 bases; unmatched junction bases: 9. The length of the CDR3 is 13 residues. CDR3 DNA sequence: TGTGCCAGTCAAGCGGGAGCGTCAGACGAGCAGTACTTC. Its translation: CASQAGASDEQYF.

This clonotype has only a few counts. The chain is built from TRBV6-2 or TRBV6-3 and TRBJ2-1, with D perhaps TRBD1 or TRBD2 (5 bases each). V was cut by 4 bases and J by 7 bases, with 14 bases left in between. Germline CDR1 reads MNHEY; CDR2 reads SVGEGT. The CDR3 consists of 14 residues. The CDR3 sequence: CASSFGDVRNEQFF. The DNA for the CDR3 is TGTGCCAGCAGTTTCGGGGACGTACGGAATGAGCAGTTCTTC.

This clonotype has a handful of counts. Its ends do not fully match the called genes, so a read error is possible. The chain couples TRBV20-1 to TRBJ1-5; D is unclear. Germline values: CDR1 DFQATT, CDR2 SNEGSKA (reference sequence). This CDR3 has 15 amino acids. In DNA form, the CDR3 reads TGCAGTGCGGCAGAGGGCGGCCGACCCAATCGGCCCCAGCATTTT. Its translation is CSAAEGGRPNRPQHF.

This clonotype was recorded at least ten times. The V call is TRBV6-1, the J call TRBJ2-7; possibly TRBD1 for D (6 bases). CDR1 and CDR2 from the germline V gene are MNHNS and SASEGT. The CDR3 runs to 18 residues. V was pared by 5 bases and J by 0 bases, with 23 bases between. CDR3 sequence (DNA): TGTGCCAGCAGTTACGGGACAATGGTTCCCCAGGGCTCCTACGAGCAGTACTTC. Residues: CASSYGTMVPQGSYEQYF.

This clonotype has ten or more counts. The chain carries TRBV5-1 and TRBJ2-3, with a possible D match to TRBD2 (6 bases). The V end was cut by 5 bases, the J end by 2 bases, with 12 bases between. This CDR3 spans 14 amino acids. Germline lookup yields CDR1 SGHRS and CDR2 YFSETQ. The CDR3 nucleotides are TGCGCCAGCAGGCGGGCGGGAAACACAGATACGCAGTATTTT. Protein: CASRRAGNTDTQYF.

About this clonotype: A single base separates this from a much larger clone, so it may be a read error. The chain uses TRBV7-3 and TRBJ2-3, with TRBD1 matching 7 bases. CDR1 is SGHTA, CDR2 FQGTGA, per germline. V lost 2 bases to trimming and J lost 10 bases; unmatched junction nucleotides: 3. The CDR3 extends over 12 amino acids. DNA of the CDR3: TGTGCCAGCAGCTTAGGGCAGGGGGCGCAGTATTTT. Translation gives CASSLGQGAQYF.

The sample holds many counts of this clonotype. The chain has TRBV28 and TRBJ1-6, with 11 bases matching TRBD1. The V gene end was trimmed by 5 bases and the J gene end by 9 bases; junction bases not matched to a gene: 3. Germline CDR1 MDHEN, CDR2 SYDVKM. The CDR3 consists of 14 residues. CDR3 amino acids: CASSPGQGGSPLHF. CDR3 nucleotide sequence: TGTGCCAGCAGTCCGGGACAGGGGGGTTCACCCCTCCACTTT.

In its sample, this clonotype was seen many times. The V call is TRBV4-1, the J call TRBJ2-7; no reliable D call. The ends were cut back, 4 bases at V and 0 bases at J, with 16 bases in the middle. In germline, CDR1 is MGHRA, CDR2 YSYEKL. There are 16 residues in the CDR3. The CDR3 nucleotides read TGCGCCAGCAGCCGGGGTCCGTCAGGTAGCTCCTACGAGCAGTACTTC. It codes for CASSRGPSGSSYEQYF.

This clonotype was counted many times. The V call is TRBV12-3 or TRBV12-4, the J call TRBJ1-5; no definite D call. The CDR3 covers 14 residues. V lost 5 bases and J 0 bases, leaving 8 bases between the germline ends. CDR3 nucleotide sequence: TGTGCCAGCAGTCCCGGGAATAGCAATCAGCCCCAGCATTTT. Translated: CASSPGNSNQPQHF.

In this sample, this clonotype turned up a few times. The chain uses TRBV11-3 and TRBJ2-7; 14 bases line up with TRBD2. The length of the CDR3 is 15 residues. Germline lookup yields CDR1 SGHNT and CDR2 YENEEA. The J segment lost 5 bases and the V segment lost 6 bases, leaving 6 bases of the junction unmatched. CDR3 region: CASRTGLAGDDEQYF. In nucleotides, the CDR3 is TGTGCCAGCAGAACGGGACTAGCGGGAGATGACGAGCAGTACTTC.

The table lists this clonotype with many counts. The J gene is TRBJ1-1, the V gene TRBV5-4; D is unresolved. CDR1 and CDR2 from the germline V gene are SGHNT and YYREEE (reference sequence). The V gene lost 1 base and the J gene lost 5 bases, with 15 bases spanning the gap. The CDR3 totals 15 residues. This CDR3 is CASSLYSLTRTEAFF. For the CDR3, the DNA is TGTGCCAGCAGCTTGTATTCGTTAACGAGGACTGAAGCTTTCTTT.

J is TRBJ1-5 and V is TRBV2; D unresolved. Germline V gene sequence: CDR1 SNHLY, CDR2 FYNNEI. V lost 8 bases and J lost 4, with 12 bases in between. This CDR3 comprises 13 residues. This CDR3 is CASGYQVNQPQHF. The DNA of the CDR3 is TGTGCCAGCGGGTATCAAGTTAATCAGCCCCAGCATTTT.

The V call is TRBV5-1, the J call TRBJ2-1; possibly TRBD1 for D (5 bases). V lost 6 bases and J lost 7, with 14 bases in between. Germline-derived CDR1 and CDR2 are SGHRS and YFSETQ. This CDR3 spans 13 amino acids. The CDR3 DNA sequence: TGCGCCAGCACCAGGGATTCAAGGAATGAGCAGTTCTTC. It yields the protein CASTRDSRNEQFF.

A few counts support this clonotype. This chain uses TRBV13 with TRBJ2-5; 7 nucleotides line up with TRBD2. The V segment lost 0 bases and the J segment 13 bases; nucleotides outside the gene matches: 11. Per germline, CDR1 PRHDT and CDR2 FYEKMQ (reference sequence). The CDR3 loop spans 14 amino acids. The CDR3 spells CASSLGSAPGGAYF. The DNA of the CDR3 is TGTGCCAGCAGCTTAGGGTCAGCCCCGGGGGGTGCGTACTTC.

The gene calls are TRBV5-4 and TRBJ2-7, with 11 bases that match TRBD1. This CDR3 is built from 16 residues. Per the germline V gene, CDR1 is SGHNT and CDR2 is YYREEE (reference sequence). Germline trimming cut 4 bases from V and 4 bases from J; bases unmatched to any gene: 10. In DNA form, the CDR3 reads TGTGCCAGCAGCGGAGGACAGGGGGCGAATTGGTACGAGCAGTACTTC. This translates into CASSGGQGANWYEQYF.

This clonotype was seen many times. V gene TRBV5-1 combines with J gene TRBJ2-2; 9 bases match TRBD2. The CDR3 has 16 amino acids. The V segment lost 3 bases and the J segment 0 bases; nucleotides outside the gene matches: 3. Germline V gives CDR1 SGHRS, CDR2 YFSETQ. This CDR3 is CASSYSGRANTGELFF. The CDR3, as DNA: TGCGCCAGCAGCTATAGCGGGAGAGCGAACACCGGGGAGCTGTTTTTT.

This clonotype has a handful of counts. CDR3 DNA sequence: TGCAGTGCCCCTACCAGCGGGGGGTTCTCCTACAATGAGCAGTTCTTC. This translates into CSAPTSGGFSYNEQFF. This chain joins TRBV20-1 and TRBJ2-1; 9 bases match TRBD2. This CDR3 contains 16 residues. Germline V CDR1 and CDR2: DFQATT, SNEGSKA (reference sequence). The V and J ends lost 6 bases and 0 bases, in that order; junction bases with no gene match: 9.

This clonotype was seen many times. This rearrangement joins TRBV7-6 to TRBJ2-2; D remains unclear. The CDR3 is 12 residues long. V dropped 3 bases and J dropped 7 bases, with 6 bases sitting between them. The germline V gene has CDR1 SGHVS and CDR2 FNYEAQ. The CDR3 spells CASSFVFGELFF. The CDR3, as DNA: TGTGCCAGCAGCTTTGTTTTCGGGGAGCTGTTTTTT.

In DNA, the CDR3 is TGTGCCGGCGGGACTGGCGGAGAGACCCAGTACTTC. It yields the protein CAGGTGGETQYF. The chain joins TRBV3-1 to TRBJ2-5; a possible D gene is TRBD2 (6 bases). The CDR3 consists of 12 residues. Trimming took off 11 bases at V and 4 bases at J, with 14 bases between the two ends. Germline CDR1 is LGHDT and CDR2 is YNNKEL (reference sequence).

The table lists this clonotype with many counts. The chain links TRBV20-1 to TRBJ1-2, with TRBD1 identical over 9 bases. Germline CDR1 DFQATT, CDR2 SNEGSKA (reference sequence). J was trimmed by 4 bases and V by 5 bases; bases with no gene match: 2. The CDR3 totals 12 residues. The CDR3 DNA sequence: TGCAGTGCTCCGGGACAGGGCTATGGCTACACCTTC. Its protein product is CSAPGQGYGYTF.

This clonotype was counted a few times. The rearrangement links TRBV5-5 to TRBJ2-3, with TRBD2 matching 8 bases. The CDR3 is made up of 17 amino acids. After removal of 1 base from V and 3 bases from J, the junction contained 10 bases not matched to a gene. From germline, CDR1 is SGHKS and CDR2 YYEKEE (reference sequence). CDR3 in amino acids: CASSLRRAGAGTDTQYF. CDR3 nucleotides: TGTGCCAGCAGCTTGAGGAGAGCGGGAGCCGGAACAGATACGCAGTATTTT.

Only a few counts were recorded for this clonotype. The CDR3 region is CASSLAGGANNEQFF. CDR3 sequence (DNA): TGCGCCAGCAGCTTAGCGGGGGGCGCCAACAATGAGCAGTTCTTC. V usage is TRBV5-1 and J usage is TRBJ2-1; TRBD2 matches at 9 bases. CDR1 and CDR2 from the germline V gene are SGHRS and YFSETQ. The CDR3 has 15 amino acids. V gave up 2 bases and J gave up 5 bases; unmatched junction bases: 5.

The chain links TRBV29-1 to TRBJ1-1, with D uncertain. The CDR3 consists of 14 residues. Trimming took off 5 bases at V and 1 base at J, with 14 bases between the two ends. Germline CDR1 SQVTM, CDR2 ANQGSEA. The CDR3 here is CSVRPVLSNTEAFF. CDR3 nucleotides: TGCAGCGTTAGGCCAGTGTTGTCGAACACTGAAGCTTTCTTT.

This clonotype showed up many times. In nucleotides, the CDR3 is TGTGCCAGCAGCCCACTCCGGCTAGCGGGAGACTACGAGCAGTACTTC. It codes for CASSPLRLAGDYEQYF. The rearrangement joins TRBV14 to TRBJ2-7; 10 nucleotides align to TRBD2. Germline V gene sequence: CDR1 SGHDN, CDR2 FVKESK. V shed 4 bases and J 3 bases; nucleotides not matched to a gene: 9. CDR3 length: 16 residues.

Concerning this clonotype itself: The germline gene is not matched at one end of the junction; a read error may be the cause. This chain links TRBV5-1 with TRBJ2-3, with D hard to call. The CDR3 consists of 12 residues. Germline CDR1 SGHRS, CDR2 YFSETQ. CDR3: CASSSDKNTQYF. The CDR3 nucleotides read TGTGCCAGCAGCTCTGACAAGAATACGCAGTATTTT.

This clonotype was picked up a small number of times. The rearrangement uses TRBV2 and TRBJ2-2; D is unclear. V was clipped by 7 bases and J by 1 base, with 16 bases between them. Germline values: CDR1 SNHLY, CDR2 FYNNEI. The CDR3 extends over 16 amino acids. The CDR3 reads CASTVDNPKNTGELFF. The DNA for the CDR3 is TGTGCCAGCACCGTTGACAACCCCAAGAACACCGGGGAGCTGTTTTTT. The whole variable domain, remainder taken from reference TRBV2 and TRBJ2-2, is EPEVTQTPSHQVTQMGQEVILRCVPISNHLYFYWYRQILGQKVEFLVSFYNNEISEKSEIFDDQFSVERPDGSNFTLKIRSTKLEDSAMYFCASTVDNPKNTGELFFGEGSRLTVL.

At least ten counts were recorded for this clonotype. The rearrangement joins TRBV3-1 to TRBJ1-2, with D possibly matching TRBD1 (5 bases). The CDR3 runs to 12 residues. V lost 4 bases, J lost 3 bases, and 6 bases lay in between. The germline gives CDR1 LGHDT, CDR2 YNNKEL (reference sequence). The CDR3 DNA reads TGTGCCAGCAGCCGGGGGGACTATGGCTACACCTTC. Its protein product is CASSRGDYGYTF.